Listed below are T cell receptor beta chains from one sample, sequenced in a study of Graves' ophthalmopathy and Graves' hyperthyroidism. TCRdb redid the calling of the multiplex PCR reads with MiXCR, one entry per CDR3 protein. The table lists around 170,000 distinct CDR3 sequences, around two fifths of them singletons. Source material: peripheral blood. The receptor source for this set is a woman aged 40 to 50 with Graves' ophthalmopathy. Both conserved end residues are part of each CDR3. D genes are given only for firm matches. Expanded clones are given a class, and other clones once, few, many or no size at all.

CDR3: CASSLGQEEGGYTF
DNA: TGTGCCAGCAGTTTAGGGCAGGAGGAAGGTGGCTACACCTTC
V: TRBV12-3/TRBV12-4
D: NA
size: NA
length: 14
J: TRBJ1-2

CDR3: CASSDATGRNEQYF
DNA: TGTGCCAGCAGTGACGCGACAGGGAGGAACGAGCAGTACTTC
V: TRBV28
D: NA
size: many
length: 14
J: TRBJ2-7

CDR3: CASSRSVNTEAFF
DNA: TGTGCCAGCAGCCGATCTGTCAACACTGAAGCTTTCTTT
V: TRBV7-9
D: NA
size: many
length: 13
J: TRBJ1-1

CDR3: CASSYLGPKNIQYF
DNA: TGTGCCAGCAGTTACCTAGGGCCCAAAAACATTCAGTACTTC
V: TRBV6-2/TRBV6-3
D: NA
size: NA
length: 14
J: TRBJ2-4

CDR3: CASSLWPPGANVPTF
DNA: TGTGCCAGCAGTTTATGGCCCCCTGGGGCCAACGTCCCGACTTTC
V: TRBV27
D: NA
size: many
length: 15
J: TRBJ2-6

CDR3: CASSSPTGITGNTIYF
DNA: TGTGCCAGTAGTTCACCGACAGGGATTACCGGAAACACCATATATTTT
V: TRBV19
D: TRBD1
size: many
length: 16
J: TRBJ1-3

CDR3: CSVDSGEYEQYF
DNA: TGCAGCGTTGACTCTGGCGAGTACGAGCAGTACTTC
V: TRBV29-1
D: NA
size: many
length: 12
J: TRBJ2-7

CDR3: CASSEARAGASYEQYF
DNA: TGTGCCAGCAGTGAAGCGCGGGCGGGAGCCTCCTACGAGCAGTACTTC
V: TRBV6-1
D: TRBD2
size: once
length: 16
J: TRBJ2-7

CDR3: CASSETGTGGLKTQYF
DNA: TGCGCCAGCAGCGAAACCGGGACAGGGGGCTTAAAGACCCAGTACTTC
V: TRBV5-1
D: TRBD1
size: many
length: 16
J: TRBJ2-5

CDR3: CASSLMTGEQPQHF
DNA: TGTGCCAGCAGCTTAATGACCGGAGAACAGCCCCAGCATTTT
V: TRBV7-8
D: NA
size: once
length: 14
J: TRBJ1-5

CDR3: CASSLPGLAGAGETQYF
DNA: TGTGCCAGCAGTCTCCCGGGACTAGCGGGGGCAGGGGAGACCCAGTACTTC
V: TRBV28
D: TRBD2
size: many
length: 17
J: TRBJ2-5

CDR3: CASSLVLGSHYEQYF
DNA: TGTGCCAGCAGCTTAGTTTTGGGTTCTCACTACGAGCAGTACTTC
V: TRBV11-2
D: NA
size: many
length: 15
J: TRBJ2-7

CDR3: CASSKRLFPPEQYF
DNA: TGTGCCAGCTCTAAGCGGCTATTTCCCCCCGAGCAGTACTTC
V: TRBV27
D: NA
size: many
length: 14
J: TRBJ2-7

CDR3: CSANRQRNTEAFF
DNA: TGCAGTGCTAACCGCCAAAGGAACACTGAAGCTTTCTTT
V: TRBV20-1
D: NA
size: many
length: 13
J: TRBJ1-1

CDR3: CASSFGGVSETQYF
DNA: TGTGCCAGCAGCTTCGGGGGCGTCTCAGAGACCCAGTACTTC
V: TRBV5-6
D: NA
size: many
length: 14
J: TRBJ2-5

CDR3: CASSLSRGLHNSPLHF
DNA: TGTGCCAGCAGTTTATCACGGGGGCTACATAATTCACCCCTCCACTTT
V: TRBV27
D: NA
size: many
length: 16
J: TRBJ1-6

CDR3: CASSQLPSTDTQYF
DNA: TGTGCCAGCAGCCAACTTCCAAGCACAGATACGCAGTATTTT
V: TRBV28
D: NA
size: NA
length: 14
J: TRBJ2-3

CDR3: CASSYTLRGSGYGYTF
DNA: TGTGCCAGCAGTTACACCCTGAGAGGGTCAGGGTATGGCTACACCTTC
V: TRBV6-5
D: NA
size: many
length: 16
J: TRBJ1-2

CDR3: CASIPATEAFF
DNA: TGTGCCAGCATCCCGGCCACTGAAGCTTTCTTT
V: TRBV2
D: NA
size: many
length: 11
J: TRBJ1-1

CDR3: CAWSEEGVGYTF
DNA: TGTGCCTGGAGTGAGGAGGGAGTGGGCTACACCTTC
V: TRBV30
D: NA
size: NA
length: 12
J: TRBJ1-2

CDR3: CASSPAEGTEAFF
DNA: TGTGCCAGCAGCCCCGCGGAAGGGACTGAAGCTTTCTTT
V: TRBV7-9
D: NA
size: many
length: 13
J: TRBJ1-1

CDR3: CASSFERGLGEQYF
DNA: TGTGCCAGCAGTTTCGAGCGGGGCCTCGGGGAGCAGTACTTC
V: TRBV12-3/TRBV12-4
D: TRBD2
size: many
length: 14
J: TRBJ2-7

CDR3: CASSAGVSSYEQYF
DNA: TGTGCCAGCAGTGCGGGGGTAAGCTCCTACGAGCAGTACTTC
V: TRBV12-3/TRBV12-4
D: TRBD2
size: NA
length: 14
J: TRBJ2-7

CDR3: CASSLTDRKNIQYF
DNA: TGTGCCAGCAGTTTAACCGACAGAAAAAACATTCAGTACTTC
V: TRBV12-3/TRBV12-4
D: NA
size: many
length: 14
J: TRBJ2-4

CDR3: CASSRGSSLAKNIQYF
DNA: TGCGCCAGCAGCCGGGGGTCGTCTCTAGCCAAAAACATTCAGTACTTC
V: TRBV4-1
D: NA
size: many
length: 16
J: TRBJ2-4

CDR3: CATSGPGLGYGYTF
DNA: TGTGCCACCTCGGGACCGGGTCTGGGCTATGGCTACACCTTC
V: TRBV12-3/TRBV12-4
D: NA
size: NA
length: 14
J: TRBJ1-2

CDR3: CASSPRGADIQYF
DNA: TGTGCCAGCAGCCCCAGGGGCGCGGACATTCAGTACTTC
V: TRBV6-1
D: NA
size: few
length: 13
J: TRBJ2-4

CDR3: CASKKDSYGYTF
DNA: TGTGCCAGCAAAAAGGACAGCTATGGCTACACCTTC
V: TRBV28
D: NA
size: NA
length: 12
J: TRBJ1-2

CDR3: CASSQEGGLDTEAFF
DNA: TGCGCCAGCAGCCAAGAAGGGGGGCTGGACACTGAAGCTTTCTTT
V: TRBV4-3
D: NA
size: many
length: 15
J: TRBJ1-1

CDR3: CASSPGQAVGYTF
DNA: TGTGCCAGCAGCCCGGGACAGGCGGTTGGCTACACCTTC
V: TRBV6-1
D: TRBD1
size: NA
length: 13
J: TRBJ1-2

CDR3: CSARDELTSVGYEQYF
DNA: TGCAGTGCTAGAGATGAACTGACTAGCGTGGGCTACGAGCAGTACTTC
V: TRBV20-1
D: TRBD2
size: once
length: 16
J: TRBJ2-7

CDR3: CATSDLRSGTDTGELFF
DNA: TGTGCCACCAGTGATCTCCGTAGCGGGACTGACACCGGGGAGCTGTTTTTT
V: TRBV24-1
D: TRBD2
size: NA
length: 17
J: TRBJ2-2

CDR3: CASRRTGAHYGYTF
DNA: TGCGCCAGCAGACGCACAGGGGCTCACTATGGCTACACCTTC
V: TRBV5-1
D: TRBD1
size: many
length: 14
J: TRBJ1-2

CDR3: CASSYSKGWDYGYTF
DNA: TGTGCCAGCAGTTATTCCAAGGGATGGGACTATGGCTACACCTTC
V: TRBV6-2/TRBV6-3
D: NA
size: many
length: 15
J: TRBJ1-2

CDR3: CSAGYESEAFF
DNA: TGCAGCGCTGGGTACGAATCTGAAGCTTTCTTT
V: TRBV29-1
D: NA
size: many
length: 11
J: TRBJ1-1

CDR3: CASSSPRGLNTEAFF
DNA: TGTGCCAGCAGCTCTCCACGGGGGCTCAACACTGAAGCTTTCTTT
V: TRBV6-2/TRBV6-3
D: NA
size: NA
length: 15
J: TRBJ1-1

CDR3: CASSLAGLAGNEQYF
DNA: TGTGCCAGCAGTTTAGCCGGACTAGCGGGAAACGAGCAGTACTTC
V: TRBV12-3/TRBV12-4
D: TRBD2
size: NA
length: 15
J: TRBJ2-7

CDR3: CATSRDGIRGSSYEQYF
DNA: TGTGCCACCAGCAGAGACGGGATCAGGGGATCGTCGTACGAGCAGTACTTC
V: TRBV15
D: NA
size: NA
length: 17
J: TRBJ2-7

CDR3: CASSPSQGRTGELFF
DNA: TGTGCCAGCAGCCCTAGCCAGGGAAGGACCGGGGAGCTGTTTTTT
V: TRBV12-3/TRBV12-4
D: NA
size: many
length: 15
J: TRBJ2-2

CDR3: CASSPPPWRGDTEAFF
DNA: TGTGCCAGCAGCCCCCCCCCCTGGAGGGGGGACACTGAAGCTTTCTTT
V: TRBV11-2
D: NA
size: many
length: 16
J: TRBJ1-1

CDR3: CASSVAGGDYEQYF
DNA: TGTGCCAGCAGCGTAGCAGGGGGGGACTACGAGCAGTACTTC
V: TRBV9
D: NA
size: many
length: 14
J: TRBJ2-7

CDR3: CASSYSPFDDSGNTIYF
DNA: TGTGCCAGCAGTTACTCCCCGTTCGACGATTCTGGAAACACCATATATTTT
V: TRBV6-5
D: NA
size: NA
length: 17
J: TRBJ1-3

CDR3: CASSEVGTGAGYTF
DNA: TGTGCCAGCAGTGAGGTCGGGACAGGCGCAGGCTACACCTTC
V: TRBV25-1
D: TRBD1
size: NA
length: 14
J: TRBJ1-2

CDR3: CASSIQGWETQYF
DNA: TGTGCCAGCAGTATCCAAGGTTGGGAGACCCAGTACTTC
V: TRBV12-3/TRBV12-4
D: NA
size: NA
length: 13
J: TRBJ2-5

CDR3: CASSYSGADGYTF
DNA: TGTGCCAGCAGTTACTCAGGGGCGGATGGCTACACCTTC
V: TRBV6-5
D: NA
size: NA
length: 13
J: TRBJ1-2

CDR3: CASSGRQGANQPQHF
DNA: TGTGCCAGTAGTGGCAGACAGGGGGCAAATCAGCCCCAGCATTTT
V: TRBV19
D: TRBD1
size: NA
length: 15
J: TRBJ1-5

CDR3: CAWSIGADQPQHF
DNA: TGTGCCTGGAGTATAGGGGCGGATCAGCCCCAGCATTTT
V: TRBV30
D: NA
size: NA
length: 13
J: TRBJ1-5

CDR3: CASSVGSPPGELFF
DNA: TGTGCCAGCAGCGTAGGCAGTCCCCCCGGGGAGCTGTTTTTT
V: TRBV9
D: NA
size: many
length: 14
J: TRBJ2-2